The 2 T cell receptor beta chains given below trace back to one sample, sequenced in a study of tumor-infiltrating lymphocytes in primary liver carcinoma (dated by TCRdb to the late 2010s). TCRdb shows the sequencer as Illumina HiSeq 2500. Using a constant-region primer and ProtoScript II reverse transcriptase, TCRbeta-specific cDNA was reverse-transcribed from roughly 460 ng total RNA. TCRbeta libraries were built with three nested multiplex PCR rounds, a slightly modified ARM-PCR procedure. The first two PCR rounds used multiplex TRBV1-TRBV30 forward primers with a Cbeta reverse primer, each for 10 cycles. TCRdb reprocessing: public reads trimmed at Q25 with fastp, clones called with MiXCR, in-frame beta chains kept. When rows share a CDR3 protein, they turn into one entry using the most common DNA and genes. The sample includes 100,000 or so distinct CDR3 sequences, with more than 65% observed a single time. The ten top clones hold just over 9.5% of the sample.

Total RNA and DNA were co-extracted from around 20-30 mg of bulk tissue with the AllPrep DNA/RNA mini kit, without cell sorting. Sequenced input: liver tumor tissue from sampling region 5. The sample's cell subset or site label, in plain terms: tumor region T5, tumor centre. The receptors originated from a woman aged 55-69 years with primary liver carcinoma and hepatitis B virus infection.

With regard to this clonotype: Just one base apart from a much larger clone, this may be a read error. The V call is TRBV28, the J call TRBJ1-2; TRBD1 matches at 8 bases. Germline V gives CDR1 MDHEN, CDR2 SYDVKM. The junction had 6 bases not matched to a gene; V was cut back by 4 bases and J by 5 bases. The CDR3 runs 14 residues. CDR3 nucleotide sequence: TGTGCCAGCAGTTGGGACAGGCCAGCTTATGGCTACACCTTC. Residues: CASSWDRPAYGYTF.

Turning to this clonotype: This is likely a read error, given that the CDR3 carries no conserved phenylalanine or tryptophan at its end. This sequence joins TRBV10-3 and TRBJ2-7; 10 nucleotides match TRBD1. Germline loops: CDR1 ENHRY, CDR2 SYGVKD. Losses at the gene ends were 10 bases for V and 2 bases for J; bases not matched to a gene: 2. The CDR3 totals 12 residues. CDR3 residues: CATGTGAYEQYL. The CDR3 DNA reads TGTGCCACCGGGACAGGGGCCTACGAGCAGTACCTC.